This TCR beta chain was sequenced for a study of cytomegalovirus exposure and HLA in healthy donors. Primers: 60 Vbeta forward and 13 Jbeta reverse. The assay was immunoSEQ multiplex PCR, and TCRdb's table has in-frame clones only and misses some. Of about 160,000 clones in the sample, 75% to 85% are singletons; the top ten hold over 10%. The CDR3 loop spans 21 amino acids. The V gene's germline CDR1 is MNHEY and CDR2 SMNVEV (reference sequence). With 2 bases clipped from V and 2 bases from J, the junction kept 14 bases outside the gene matches. Sequences were obtained from PBMCs. The TCR was taken from a woman aged 45-59 years in good health and CMV-seronegative. This sequence joins TRBV27 and TRBJ2-1, with 14 bases identical to TRBD2. This chain's CDR3 is CASSLNGLAGGEGLPYNEQFF. The CDR3 nucleotides read TGTGCCAGCAGTTTAAATGGACTAGCGGGAGGAGAGGGCCTCCCCTACAATGAGCAGTTCTTC.